A single sample is the source of the 2 T cell receptor beta chains below, sequenced in a study of CD8+CD57+ T cells in acquired aplastic anemia. Genomic DNA constituted the template upon which TCR beta VDJ and CDR3 profiling was performed. TCRdb re-called the reads with MiXCR, one entry per CDR3 protein. The repertoire holds about 170,000 distinct CDR3 sequences, just under 65% seen once, with roughly 42% in the top ten. The sample consisted of sorted CD4+, CD8+, or CD8+CD57+ T cells (not recorded which) from PBMCs. The receptors shown here come from a human donor in good health.

This clonotype has just a few counts. The chain employs TRBV11-2 and TRBJ1-2; D remains unclear. Germline CDR1 SGHAT, CDR2 FQNNGV. The CDR3 runs 16 residues. V was shortened by 1 base and J by 7 bases, with 19 bases between the two germline ends. CDR3 nucleotides: TGTGCCAGCAGCTTAGGCCCCACGGGATGGGTGGGTGGCTACACCTTC. Protein: CASSLGPTGWVGGYTF.

The J gene is TRBJ2-7, the V gene TRBV5-8; weak D call: TRBD1 (6 bases). The germline gives CDR1 SGHTS, CDR2 YDEGEE. Trimming shortened V by 2 bases and J by 2 bases, and 11 bases separated the two germline ends. CDR3 length equals 14 residues. In nucleotides, the CDR3 is TGTGCCAGCAGCTTTGGACAGAAAACCTACGAGCAGTACTTC. The encoded protein is CASSFGQKTYEQYF.